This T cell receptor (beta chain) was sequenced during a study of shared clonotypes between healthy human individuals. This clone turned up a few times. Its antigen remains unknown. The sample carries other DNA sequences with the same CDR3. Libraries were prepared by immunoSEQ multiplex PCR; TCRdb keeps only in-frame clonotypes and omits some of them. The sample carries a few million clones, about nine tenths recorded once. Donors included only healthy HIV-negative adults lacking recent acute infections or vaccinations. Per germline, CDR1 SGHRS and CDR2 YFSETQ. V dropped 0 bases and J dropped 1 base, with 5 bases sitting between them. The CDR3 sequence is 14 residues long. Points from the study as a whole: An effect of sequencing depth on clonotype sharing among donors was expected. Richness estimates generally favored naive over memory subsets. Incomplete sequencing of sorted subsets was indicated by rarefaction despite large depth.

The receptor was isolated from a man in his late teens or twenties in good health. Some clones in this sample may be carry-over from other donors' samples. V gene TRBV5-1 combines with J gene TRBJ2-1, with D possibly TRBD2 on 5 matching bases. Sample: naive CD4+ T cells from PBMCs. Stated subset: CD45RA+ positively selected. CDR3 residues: CASSLAGSYNEQFF. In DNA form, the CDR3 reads TGCGCCAGCAGCTTGGCGGGATCCTACAATGAGCAGTTCTTC.